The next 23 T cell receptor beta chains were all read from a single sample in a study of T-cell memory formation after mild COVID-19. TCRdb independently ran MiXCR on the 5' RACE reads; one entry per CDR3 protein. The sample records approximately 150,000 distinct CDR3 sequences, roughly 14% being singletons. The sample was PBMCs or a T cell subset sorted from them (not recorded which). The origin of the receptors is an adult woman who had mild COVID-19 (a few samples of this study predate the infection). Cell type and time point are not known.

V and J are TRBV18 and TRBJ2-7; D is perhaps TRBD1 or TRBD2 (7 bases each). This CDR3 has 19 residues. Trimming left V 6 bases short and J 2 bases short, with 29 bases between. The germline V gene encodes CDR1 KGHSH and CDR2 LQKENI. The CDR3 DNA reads TGTGCCAGCTCCAACCAGGGGGGGACAGTCTACCCGAGAACCTACGAGCAGTACTTC. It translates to CASSNQGGTVYPRTYEQYF.

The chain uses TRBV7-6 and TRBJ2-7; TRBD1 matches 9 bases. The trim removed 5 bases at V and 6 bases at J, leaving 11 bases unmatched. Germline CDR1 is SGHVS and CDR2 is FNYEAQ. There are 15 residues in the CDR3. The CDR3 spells CASSPKPGQGTEQYF. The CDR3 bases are TGTGCCAGCAGCCCTAAACCGGGACAGGGAACCGAGCAGTACTTC.

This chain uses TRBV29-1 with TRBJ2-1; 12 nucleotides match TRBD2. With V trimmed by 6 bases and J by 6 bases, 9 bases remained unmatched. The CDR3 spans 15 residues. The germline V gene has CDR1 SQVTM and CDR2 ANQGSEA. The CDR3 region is CSVSLLAGGSNEQFF. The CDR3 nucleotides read TGCAGCGTGTCCTTACTAGCGGGAGGAAGCAATGAGCAGTTCTTC.

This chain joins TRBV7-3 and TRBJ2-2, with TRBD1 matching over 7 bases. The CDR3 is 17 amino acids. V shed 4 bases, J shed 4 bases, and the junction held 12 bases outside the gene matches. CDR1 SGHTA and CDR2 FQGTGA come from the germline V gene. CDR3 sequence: CASSSQTGVGITGELFF. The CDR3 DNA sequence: TGTGCCAGCAGCTCCCAAACAGGGGTTGGGATCACCGGGGAGCTGTTTTTT.

The CDR3 region has the DNA TGTGCCACGTGGGACAGGGCGACAAACTCTGGAAACACCATATATTTT. Translated: CATWDRATNSGNTIYF. The chain recombines TRBV6-1 with TRBJ1-3, with TRBD1 matching over 9 bases. Per the germline V gene, CDR1 is MNHNS and CDR2 is SASEGT. The V segment lost 10 bases and the J segment 0 bases; nucleotides outside the gene matches: 10. The CDR3 is 16 residues long.

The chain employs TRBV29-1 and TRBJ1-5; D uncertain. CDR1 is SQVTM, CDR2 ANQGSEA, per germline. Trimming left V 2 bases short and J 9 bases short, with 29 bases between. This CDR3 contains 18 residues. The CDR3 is CSVEMIWRSFGLYGPQHF. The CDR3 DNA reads TGCAGCGTTGAAATGATTTGGAGGTCTTTTGGGCTATACGGGCCCCAGCATTTT.

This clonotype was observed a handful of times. The CDR3 coding sequence is TGCAGTGCTAGTCGGGGATTGAACACTGAAGCTTTCTTT. Encoded protein: CSASRGLNTEAFF. The chain employs TRBV20-1 and TRBJ1-1; no clear D. The CDR3 has 13 amino acids. The V gene lost 3 bases and the J gene lost 0 bases, with 8 bases spanning the gap. Germline V CDR1 and CDR2: DFQATT, SNEGSKA (reference sequence).

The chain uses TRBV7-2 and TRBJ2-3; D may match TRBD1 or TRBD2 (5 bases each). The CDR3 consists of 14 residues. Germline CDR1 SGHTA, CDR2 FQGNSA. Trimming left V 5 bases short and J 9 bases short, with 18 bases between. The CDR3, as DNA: TGTGCCAGCAGCCCGAGCCCAGGGCCGGGGACGCAGTATTTT. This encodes CASSPSPGPGTQYF.

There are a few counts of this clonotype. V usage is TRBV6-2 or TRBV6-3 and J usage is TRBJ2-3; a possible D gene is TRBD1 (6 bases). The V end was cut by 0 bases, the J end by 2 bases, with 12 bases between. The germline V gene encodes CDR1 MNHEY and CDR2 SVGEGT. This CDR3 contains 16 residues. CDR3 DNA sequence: TGTGCCAGCAGTTACTCGACGTGGGACAACACAGATACGCAGTATTTT. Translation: CASSYSTWDNTDTQYF.

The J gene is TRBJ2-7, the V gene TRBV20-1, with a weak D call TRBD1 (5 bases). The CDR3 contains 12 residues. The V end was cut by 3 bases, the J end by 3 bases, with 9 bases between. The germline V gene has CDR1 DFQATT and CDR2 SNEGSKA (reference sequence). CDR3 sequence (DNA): TGCAGTGCTAGCCCAGGGAACTACGAGCAGTACTTC. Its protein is CSASPGNYEQYF.

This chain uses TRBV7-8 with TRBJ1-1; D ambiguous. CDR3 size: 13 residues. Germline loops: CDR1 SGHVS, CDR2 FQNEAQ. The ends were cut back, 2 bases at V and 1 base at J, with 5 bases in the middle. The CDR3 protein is CASSLRENTEAFF. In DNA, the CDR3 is TGTGCCAGCAGCTTAAGAGAGAACACTGAAGCTTTCTTT. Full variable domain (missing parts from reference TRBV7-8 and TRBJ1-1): GAGVSQSPRYKVAKRGQDVALRCDPISGHVSLFWYQQALGQGPEFLTYFQNEAQLDKSGLPSDRFFAERPEGSVSTLKIQRTQQEDSAVYLCASSLRENTEAFFGQGTRLTVV.

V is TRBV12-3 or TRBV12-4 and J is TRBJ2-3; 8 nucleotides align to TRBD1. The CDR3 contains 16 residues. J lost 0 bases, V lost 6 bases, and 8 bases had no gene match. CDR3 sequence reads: CASSTTGTGSTDTQYF. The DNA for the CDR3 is TGTGCCAGCAGCACCACCGGGACAGGTAGCACAGATACGCAGTATTTT.

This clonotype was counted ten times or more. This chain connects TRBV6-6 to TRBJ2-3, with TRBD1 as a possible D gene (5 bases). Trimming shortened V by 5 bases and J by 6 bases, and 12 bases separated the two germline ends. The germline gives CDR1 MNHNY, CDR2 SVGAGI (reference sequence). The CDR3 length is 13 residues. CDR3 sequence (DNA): TGTGCCAGCAGTCGACAGAATACGGATACGCAGTATTTT. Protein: CASSRQNTDTQYF.

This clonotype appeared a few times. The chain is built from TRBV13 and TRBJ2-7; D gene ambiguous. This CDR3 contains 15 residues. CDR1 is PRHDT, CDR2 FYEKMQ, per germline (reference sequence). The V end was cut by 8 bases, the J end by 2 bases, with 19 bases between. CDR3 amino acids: CASLNRRFGAYEQYF. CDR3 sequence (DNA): TGTGCCAGCCTTAACCGCAGGTTCGGAGCCTACGAGCAGTACTTC.

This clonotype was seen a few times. CDR3 protein: CASSRRRRETQYF. The DNA of the CDR3 is TGTGCCAGCAGCCGACGCCGGCGGGAGACCCAGTACTTC. This chain joins TRBV7-7 and TRBJ2-5; D not resolved. The germline V gene has CDR1 SSHAT and CDR2 FNYEAQ (reference sequence). The CDR3 has 13 residues. Trimming pared 5 bases from V and 5 bases from J, leaving 12 bases between.

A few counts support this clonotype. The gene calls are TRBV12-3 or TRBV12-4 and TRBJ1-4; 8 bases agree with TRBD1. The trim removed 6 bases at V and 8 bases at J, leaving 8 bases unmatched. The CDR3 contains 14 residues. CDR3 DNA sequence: TGTGCCAGCAGGCAGGGGGCTTTCACCGAAAAACTGTTTTTT. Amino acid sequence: CASRQGAFTEKLFF.

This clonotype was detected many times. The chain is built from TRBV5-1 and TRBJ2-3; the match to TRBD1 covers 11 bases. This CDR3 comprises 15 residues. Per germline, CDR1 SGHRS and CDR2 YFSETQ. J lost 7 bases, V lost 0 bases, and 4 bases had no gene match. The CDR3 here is CASSLVGQGGYTQYF. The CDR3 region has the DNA TGCGCCAGCAGCTTGGTGGGACAGGGGGGTTATACGCAGTATTTT.

The CDR3, as DNA: TGTGCCAGCAGCTTAGCTGAGGCTAGCGGATACACAGATACGCAGTATTTT. This sequence encodes CASSLAEASGYTDTQYF. This sequence joins TRBV7-9 and TRBJ2-3; TRBD2 aligns across 7 bases. V lost 0 bases to trimming and J lost 2 bases; unmatched junction nucleotides: 8. Germline CDR1 and CDR2: SEHNR and FQNEAQ (reference sequence). The CDR3 is 17 amino acids.

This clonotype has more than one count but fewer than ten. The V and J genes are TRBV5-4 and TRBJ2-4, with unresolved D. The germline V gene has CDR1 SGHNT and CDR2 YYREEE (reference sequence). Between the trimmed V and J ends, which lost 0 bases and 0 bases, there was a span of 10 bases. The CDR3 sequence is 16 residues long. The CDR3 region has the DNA TGTGCCAGCAGCTTGGGGCTGAGTCTAGCCAAAAACATTCAGTACTTC. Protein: CASSLGLSLAKNIQYF.

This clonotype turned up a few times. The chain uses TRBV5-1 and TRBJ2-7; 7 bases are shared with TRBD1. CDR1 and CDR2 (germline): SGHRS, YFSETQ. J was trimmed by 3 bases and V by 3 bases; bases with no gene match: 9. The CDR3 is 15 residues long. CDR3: CASSSTGQERYEQYF. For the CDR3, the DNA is TGCGCCAGCAGCTCTACCGGACAGGAACGCTACGAGCAGTACTTC.

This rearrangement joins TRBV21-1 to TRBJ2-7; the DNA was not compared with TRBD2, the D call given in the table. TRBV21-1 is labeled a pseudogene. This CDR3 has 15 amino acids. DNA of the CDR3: TGTGCCAGCAGCAAAGGGGCTAGCGGTTCCTACGAGCAGTACTTC. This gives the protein CASSKGASGSYEQYF.

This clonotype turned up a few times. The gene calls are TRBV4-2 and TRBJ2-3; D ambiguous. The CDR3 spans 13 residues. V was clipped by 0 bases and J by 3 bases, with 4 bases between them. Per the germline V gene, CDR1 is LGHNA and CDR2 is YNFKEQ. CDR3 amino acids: CASSQEQTDTQYF. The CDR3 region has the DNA TGTGCCAGCAGCCAAGAGCAAACAGATACGCAGTATTTT.

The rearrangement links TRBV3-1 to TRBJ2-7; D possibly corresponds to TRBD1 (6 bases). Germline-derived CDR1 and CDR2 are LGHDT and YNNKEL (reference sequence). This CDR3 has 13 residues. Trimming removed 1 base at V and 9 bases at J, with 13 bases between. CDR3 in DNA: TGTGCCAGCAGCCAAGGCTGGGACACGGGGCAGTACTTC. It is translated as CASSQGWDTGQYF.